Presented here are 32 T cell receptor beta chains from one specimen sequenced in a study of type 1 and type 2 diabetes patients. Genomic DNA was the PCR template. The TCR beta CDR3 region was amplified using 30 forward and 13 reverse primers. TCRdb passed the multiplex PCR reads through MiXCR, listing each CDR3 protein once. The table lists 280,000 or so distinct CDR3 sequences, approximately 45% of them singletons. Sequencing input: peripheral blood mononuclear cells (PBMCs). Receptor source: a young man with type 2 diabetes.

This chain connects TRBV13 to TRBJ2-2; perhaps D is TRBD1 or TRBD2 (5 bases each). The CDR3 covers 14 residues. Trimming stripped 9 bases from V and 4 bases from J, with 15 bases between. Germline V gene sequence: CDR1 PRHDT, CDR2 FYEKMQ (reference sequence). The CDR3 loop is CASSSIGGTGELFF. DNA for the CDR3: TGTGCCAGTAGTTCCATTGGGGGCACCGGGGAGCTGTTTTTT.

This chain joins TRBV9 and TRBJ1-1; a weak D match, TRBD1 (5 bases). Looked up from germline, CDR1 is SGDLS and CDR2 is YYNGEE. V shed 4 bases and J shed 9 bases, with 13 bases lying between them. This CDR3 is 12 amino acids long. Here the CDR3 reads CASSLGGGKAFF. Written as DNA, the CDR3 is TGTGCCAGCAGCCTCGGCGGGGGAAAAGCTTTCTTT. Together with reference TRBV9 and TRBJ1-1, the CDR3 gives the full variable domain: DSGVTQTPKHLITATGQRVTLRCSPRSGDLSVYWYQQSLDQGLQFLIQYYNGEERAKGNILERFSAQQFPDLHSELNLSSLELGDSALYFCASSLGGGKAFFGQGTRLTVV.

Comments on this clonotype: One junction end disagrees with the germline gene, perhaps due to a read error. The V call is TRBV6-6, the J call TRBJ1-4; TRBD1 might be the D (5 bases). The V gene's germline CDR1 is MNHNY and CDR2 SVGAGI (reference sequence). The CDR3 spans 11 residues. The CDR3 sequence: CASSYPLGVVF. The CDR3, as DNA: TGTGCCAGCAGTTACCCTTTGGGGGTGGTTTTT.

This chain uses TRBV9 with TRBJ1-2; 7 nucleotides match TRBD1. Per germline, CDR1 SGDLS and CDR2 YYNGEE. With V trimmed by 0 bases and J by 4 bases, 3 bases remained unmatched. The CDR3 runs to 14 residues. The CDR3 spells CASSVGDSTYGYTF. The CDR3 DNA sequence: TGTGCCAGCAGCGTAGGGGACAGCACCTATGGCTACACCTTC.

This clonotype appeared a few times. The V and J genes are TRBV2 and TRBJ2-1; D is unresolved. Trimming took off 7 bases at V and 1 base at J, with 17 bases between the two ends. Germline loops: CDR1 SNHLY, CDR2 FYNNEI. This CDR3 is 16 amino acids long. The chain's CDR3 is CASTSGSGRSYNEQFF. Here the CDR3 DNA reads TGTGCCAGCACGTCGGGTTCTGGGCGATCCTACAATGAGCAGTTCTTC.

This clonotype was recorded many times. The chain couples TRBV14 to TRBJ1-1, with no clear D. The germline V gene has CDR1 SGHDN and CDR2 FVKESK. This CDR3 region has 13 residues. V gave up 1 base and J gave up 0 bases, with 3 bases separating them. The CDR3 protein is CASSQGVNTEAFF. The CDR3 DNA is TGTGCCAGCAGCCAAGGGGTGAACACTGAAGCTTTCTTT.

This clonotype was counted a few times. The V gene is TRBV6-6, the J gene TRBJ1-1; D remains unclear. There are 12 residues in the CDR3. Germline V gives CDR1 MNHNY, CDR2 SVGAGI (reference sequence). The V and J ends lost 2 bases and 10 bases respectively, with 11 bases between them. CDR3 amino acids: CASSYLSGGAFF. The CDR3 DNA reads TGTGCCAGCAGTTACCTCAGTGGCGGAGCTTTCTTT.

In this sample, this clonotype turned up a few times. This chain joins TRBV7-3 and TRBJ2-3, with D perhaps TRBD1 or TRBD2 (5 bases each). Per germline, CDR1 SGHTA and CDR2 FQGTGA. The CDR3 is 14 amino acids. Trimming took off 5 bases at V and 5 bases at J, with 14 bases between the two ends. This CDR3 reads CASSPPGRQDTQYF. The CDR3 DNA reads as TGTGCCAGCAGCCCACCGGGACGGCAAGATACGCAGTATTTT.

The chain carries TRBV29-1 and TRBJ1-2; 12 nucleotides match TRBD1. In germline, CDR1 is SQVTM, CDR2 ANQGSEA. The CDR3 has 15 amino acids. The V and J ends lost 6 bases and 7 bases, in that order; junction bases with no gene match: 12. The CDR3 is CSVGGGTGGVGGYTF. CDR3 DNA: TGCAGCGTCGGAGGTGGGACAGGGGGCGTCGGTGGCTACACCTTC.

This clonotype has just one count. The chain has TRBV6-6 and TRBJ2-6; D is unresolved. Germline CDR1 reads MNHNY; CDR2 reads SVGAGI (reference sequence). The CDR3 totals 15 residues. V was pared by 5 bases and J by 0 bases, with 8 bases between. This CDR3 is CASSPIISGANVLTF. The CDR3 DNA sequence: TGTGCCAGCAGTCCGATCATCTCTGGGGCCAACGTCCTGACTTTC.

The J gene is TRBJ1-6, the V gene TRBV28; 7 nucleotides align to TRBD1. The J segment lost 4 bases and the V segment lost 6 bases, leaving 6 bases of the junction unmatched. Germline CDR1 MDHEN, CDR2 SYDVKM. The CDR3 spans 15 residues. CDR3 nucleotide sequence: TGTGCCAGCAGCCCCACAGGGGAGTATAATTCACCCCTCCACTTT. Residues: CASSPTGEYNSPLHF.

This clonotype has a count of ten or more. V is TRBV7-8 and J is TRBJ1-2, with a weak D call TRBD1 (5 bases). There are 13 residues in the CDR3. The germline V gene has CDR1 SGHVS and CDR2 FQNEAQ. V lost 3 bases and J lost 4, with 9 bases in between. This CDR3 reads CASSFGDGYGYTF. The CDR3 DNA is TGTGCCAGCAGCTTCGGGGACGGCTATGGCTACACCTTC.

CDR3 coding DNA: TGTGCCAGTAGTATAGATCTTGCGGGAGGGACCGAGCAGTACTTC. Residues: CASSIDLAGGTEQYF. The chain employs TRBV19 and TRBJ2-7, with 9 bases aligning to TRBD2. Germline CDR1 is LNHDA and CDR2 is SQIVND (reference sequence). This CDR3 has 15 amino acids. V shed 0 bases and J 6 bases; nucleotides not matched to a gene: 6.

This clonotype was recorded a few times. The chain recombines TRBV19 with TRBJ1-2; 9 bases are a match to TRBD1. Losses at the gene ends were 8 bases for V and 7 bases for J; bases not matched to a gene: 17. This CDR3 spans 16 amino acids. The germline gives CDR1 LNHDA, CDR2 SQIVND (reference sequence). CDR3 in DNA: TGTGCCAGTCGTACGACGGGACAGGGTTCAATCGTTGGCTACACCTTC. It codes for CASRTTGQGSIVGYTF.

This clonotype was observed a few times. J is TRBJ2-3 and V is TRBV29-1, with D perhaps matching TRBD1 or TRBD2 (5 bases each). The CDR3 sequence is 14 residues long. V lost 5 bases and J 5 bases, leaving 17 bases between the germline ends. Germline V gene lookup returns CDR1 SQVTM and CDR2 ANQGSEA. The CDR3 DNA sequence: TGCAGCGTTCAGGTCATGGGGACGCAAGATACGCAGTATTTT. It yields the protein CSVQVMGTQDTQYF.

The chain employs TRBV7-9 and TRBJ1-2; D not certain. CDR1 is SEHNR, CDR2 FQNEAQ, per germline (reference sequence). This CDR3 contains 16 residues. Trimming took off 5 bases at V and 7 bases at J, with 23 bases between the two ends. The CDR3 DNA reads as TGTGCCAGCAGCCTCCCGTTATCCGGGGTCTTGGGTGGCTACACCTTC. The encoded protein is CASSLPLSGVLGGYTF. The full variable domain, rest sourced from reference TRBV7-9 and TRBJ1-2, is DTGVSQNPRHKITKRGQNVTFRCDPISEHNRLYWYRQTLGQGPEFLTYFQNEAQLEKSRLLSDRFSAERPKGSFSTLEIQRTEQGDSAMYLCASSLPLSGVLGGYTFGSGTRLTVV.

This clonotype was recorded a few times. The rearrangement joins TRBV10-3 to TRBJ1-1; possibly TRBD1 for D (5 bases). CDR1 and CDR2 from the germline V gene are ENHRY and SYGVKD. The CDR3 consists of 16 residues. Trimming shortened V by 3 bases and J by 1 base, and 15 bases separated the two germline ends. In DNA form, the CDR3 reads TGTGCCATCAGTGAAAGTAAGAAGGGGTGGAACACTGAAGCTTTCTTT. It is translated as CAISESKKGWNTEAFF.

The CDR3 protein is CAISEVSARGQYF. The CDR3 DNA sequence: TGTGCCATCAGTGAAGTCAGTGCGAGGGGGCAGTACTTC. The genes are TRBV10-3 and TRBJ2-7; TRBD1 or TRBD2 may be the D gene (5 bases each). Germline V gene lookup returns CDR1 ENHRY and CDR2 SYGVKD. Trimming pared 3 bases from V and 9 bases from J, leaving 15 bases between. The CDR3 runs to 13 residues.

This clonotype was recorded a few times. This chain connects TRBV30 to TRBJ1-6; tentative D call: TRBD1 (6 bases). Germline loops: CDR1 GTSNPN, CDR2 SVGIG (reference sequence). Trimming shortened V by 8 bases and J by 10 bases, and 18 bases separated the two germline ends. This CDR3 is built from 13 residues. In nucleotides, the CDR3 is TGTGCCGGAGGGGGGACCGGGGGATCACCCCTCCACTTT. Protein: CAGGGTGGSPLHF.

The rearrangement joins TRBV19 to TRBJ2-7; D perhaps matches TRBD1 (5 bases). Trimming cost V 5 bases and J 6 bases, with 14 bases left between them. The CDR3 loop spans 13 amino acids. CDR1 and CDR2 (germline): LNHDA, SQIVND (reference sequence). The CDR3 region has the DNA TGTGCCAGTAGTCCCCCCGTTAGGGGCGAGCAGTACTTC. Its translation is CASSPPVRGEQYF.

This clonotype was picked up many times. The rearrangement uses TRBV2 and TRBJ2-5; unclear D gene. V shed 7 bases and J shed 2 bases, with 5 bases lying between them. The germline V gene has CDR1 SNHLY and CDR2 FYNNEI. The CDR3 runs to 11 residues. The CDR3 nucleotides are TGTGCCAGCATGGTGCAAGAGACCCAGTACTTC. Its translation: CASMVQETQYF.

The V call is TRBV20-1, the J call TRBJ1-6; D unresolved. V lost 0 bases and J lost 12, with 9 bases in between. This CDR3 has 12 residues. The germline V gene encodes CDR1 DFQATT and CDR2 SNEGSKA (reference sequence). CDR3 loop: CSARDLAGPLHF. The CDR3 DNA follows: TGCAGTGCTAGAGATTTAGCGGGACCCCTCCACTTT.

This clonotype was counted a few times. The chain recombines TRBV2 with TRBJ1-6, with 9 bases lining up with TRBD1. V shed 6 bases, J shed 6 bases, and the junction held 9 bases outside the gene matches. Germline values: CDR1 SNHLY, CDR2 FYNNEI. The CDR3 covers 16 residues. CDR3 bases: TGTGCCAGCAGGCCCAGACAGGGGGTCCTTAATTCACCCCTCCACTTT. Its translation: CASRPRQGVLNSPLHF.

The rearrangement uses TRBV27 and TRBJ2-7; D gene unclear. CDR3 length: 14 residues. V dropped 0 bases and J dropped 2 bases, with 8 bases sitting between them. The V gene's germline CDR1 is MNHEY and CDR2 SMNVEV (reference sequence). The CDR3 reads CASSLSGYPYEQYF. The CDR3, as DNA: TGTGCCAGCAGTTTATCCGGATATCCCTACGAGCAGTACTTC.

The chain couples TRBV2 to TRBJ2-1; 13 bases are a match to TRBD2. V was pared by 3 bases and J by 5 bases, with 7 bases of the junction left unmatched. CDR1 and CDR2 from the germline V gene are SNHLY and FYNNEI. This CDR3 region has 17 residues. The CDR3: CASSERPGTSGNNEQFF. DNA of the CDR3: TGTGCCAGCAGTGAGAGACCCGGGACTAGCGGGAACAATGAGCAGTTCTTC.

To note about this clonotype: Because it lacks the conserved phenylalanine or tryptophan at the end, this CDR3 is likely a read error. This chain uses TRBV30 with TRBJ1-6, with D tentatively TRBD1 (5 bases). Trimming pared 4 bases from V and 8 bases from J, leaving 21 bases between. From germline, CDR1 is GTSNPN and CDR2 SVGIG (reference sequence). The CDR3 has 16 residues. CDR3 coding DNA: TGTGCCTGGACGGCCCCCCAGGGTATGGTGGATTCACCCCTCCACTCT. This sequence encodes CAWTAPQGMVDSPLHS.

Of note for this clonotype: The junction departs from germline at one end; a sequencing error may be responsible. J is TRBJ1-1 and V is TRBV5-1; 8 nucleotides agree with TRBD1. The CDR3 loop spans 12 amino acids. Germline lookup yields CDR1 SGHRS and CDR2 YFSETQ. Written as DNA, the CDR3 is TGCGCCAGCAGTTTAACAGGACAGGGAATGGACTTT. This translates into CASSLTGQGMDF.

This clonotype was observed a handful of times. The chain is built from TRBV13 and TRBJ1-1; D remains unclear. The germline V and J ends were trimmed by 4 bases and 3 bases, with 3 bases remaining between them. The CDR3 length is 11 residues. Germline V gene lookup returns CDR1 PRHDT and CDR2 FYEKMQ (reference sequence). The CDR3 nucleotides read TGTGCCAGCAGCTATGACACTGAAGCTTTCTTT. Translation gives CASSYDTEAFF.

The chain links TRBV28 to TRBJ1-1; D is possibly TRBD1 (6 bases). CDR3 size: 17 residues. Germline CDR1 MDHEN, CDR2 SYDVKM. Trimming removed 3 bases from V and 4 bases from J, with 21 bases in between. The CDR3 sequence is CASSLSRDTWAGTEAFF. CDR3 in DNA: TGTGCCAGCAGTTTGTCCCGGGACACTTGGGCGGGCACTGAAGCTTTCTTT.

The chain has TRBV9 and TRBJ1-1; D perhaps matches TRBD1 (5 bases). Germline CDR1 reads SGDLS; CDR2 reads YYNGEE. The CDR3 is made up of 17 amino acids. Trimming cost V 0 bases and J 3 bases, with 18 bases left between them. CDR3 loop: CASSVDLVGGIDTEAFF. In DNA form, the CDR3 reads TGTGCCAGCAGCGTAGATTTGGTCGGGGGAATAGACACTGAAGCTTTCTTT.

This clonotype appeared many times. The genes are TRBV2 and TRBJ1-1; no definite D call. Germline values: CDR1 SNHLY, CDR2 FYNNEI. V was pared by 2 bases and J by 4 bases, with 11 bases between. The CDR3 runs 14 residues. CDR3 amino acids: CASSERVVGTEAFF. The CDR3 DNA reads as TGTGCCAGCAGTGAACGCGTAGTGGGCACTGAAGCTTTCTTT.

The chain joins TRBV7-3 to TRBJ1-4; no clear D gene. Germline V CDR1 and CDR2: SGHTA, FQGTGA. The V and J ends lost 7 bases and 3 bases respectively, with 6 bases between them. The CDR3 is 12 amino acids. The CDR3 region has the DNA TGTGCCAGCAACGGGGCTAATGAAAAACTGTTTTTT. Protein product: CASNGANEKLFF.